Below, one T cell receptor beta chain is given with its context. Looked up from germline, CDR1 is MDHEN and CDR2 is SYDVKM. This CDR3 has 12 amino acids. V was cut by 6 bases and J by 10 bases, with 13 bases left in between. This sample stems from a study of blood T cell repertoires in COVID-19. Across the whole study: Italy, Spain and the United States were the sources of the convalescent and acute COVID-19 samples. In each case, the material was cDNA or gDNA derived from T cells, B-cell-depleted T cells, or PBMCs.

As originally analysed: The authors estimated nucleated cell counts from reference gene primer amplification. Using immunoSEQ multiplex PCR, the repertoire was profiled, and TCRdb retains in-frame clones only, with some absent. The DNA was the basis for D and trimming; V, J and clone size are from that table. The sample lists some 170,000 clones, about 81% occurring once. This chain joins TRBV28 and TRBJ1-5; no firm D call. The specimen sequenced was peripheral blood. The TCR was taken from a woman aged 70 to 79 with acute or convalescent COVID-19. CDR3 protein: CASSRTPRPQHF. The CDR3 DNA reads TGTGCCAGCAGCAGGACTCCTCGTCCCCAGCATTTT.